The text below deals with one T cell receptor (beta chain). Its antigen remains unknown. Germline CDR1 is SGHTA and CDR2 is FQGNSA. The CDR3 is 15 residues long. V dropped 5 bases and J dropped 0 bases, with 11 bases sitting between them. This entry is derived from a study of T cell responses to AZD1222 COVID-19 vaccine. Points from the study as a whole: Nearly half of spike-specific TCRs reportedly go after variant regions that carry no mutations.

The assay was immunoSEQ multiplex PCR, and TCRdb's table has in-frame clones only and misses some. The table records tens of thousands of clones, roughly 90% of them present only once. The sequence came from an adult who received the AZD1222 COVID-19 vaccine. The source was peripheral blood, collected 28 days after the second AZD1222 dose. V gene TRBV7-2 combines with J gene TRBJ2-1, with a tentative D call TRBD2 (6 bases). The CDR3 protein is CASSPAGFSYNEQFF. The CDR3 DNA is TGTGCCAGCAGCCCAGCGGGCTTCTCCTACAATGAGCAGTTCTTC.